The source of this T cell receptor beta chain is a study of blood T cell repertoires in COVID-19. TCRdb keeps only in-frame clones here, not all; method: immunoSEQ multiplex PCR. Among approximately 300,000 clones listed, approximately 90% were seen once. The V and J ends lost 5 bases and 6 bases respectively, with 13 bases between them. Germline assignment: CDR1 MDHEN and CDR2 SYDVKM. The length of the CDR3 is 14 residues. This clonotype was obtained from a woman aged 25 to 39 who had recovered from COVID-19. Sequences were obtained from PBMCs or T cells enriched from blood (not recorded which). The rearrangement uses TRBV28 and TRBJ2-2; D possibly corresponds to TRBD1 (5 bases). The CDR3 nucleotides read TGTGCCAGCAGTATTGCAGGGAATCCCGGGGAGCTGTTTTTT. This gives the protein CASSIAGNPGELFF.